The rows below give T cell receptor beta chains drawn from one sample of a study of T cell repertoires in cytomegalovirus infection. No cognate antigen is known for these TCRs. TCRdb re-analysed the reads in MiXCR, keeping a single row per CDR3 protein. The sample has 830,000 or so distinct CDR3 sequences, around a third seen once. The specimen was cultured CD8+ T cells from PBMCs, collected from culture after CMV antigen stimulation. The receptor set was obtained from a human donor in good health (CMV status not recorded). Some clones in this sample may be carry-over from other donors' samples. CDR3s include the opening cysteine and the closing phenylalanine or tryptophan. The D gene is left open where the match is weak. The size of a clone is reported for some rows only, either as once, few or many, or as a class for expanded clones.

len: 15
j_gene: TRBJ2-2
v_gene: TRBV6-2/TRBV6-3
abundance: many
d_gene: TRBD1
CDR3nt: TGTGCCAGCAGTTCCGGGACAGCGAACACCGGGGAGCTGTTTTTT
CDR3aa: CASSSGTANTGELFF

len: 19
j_gene: TRBJ2-1
v_gene: TRBV7-8
abundance: many
d_gene: TRBD1
CDR3nt: TGTGCCAGCAGCCAAAGTCATACAGGGGGGTTCTTGGCTTACAATGAGCAGTTCTTC
CDR3aa: CASSQSHTGGFLAYNEQFF

len: 14
j_gene: TRBJ2-2
v_gene: TRBV6-6
abundance: NA
d_gene: NA
CDR3nt: TGTGCCAGCAGTTACAGATCCCTCGGAGGGGAGCTGTTTTTT
CDR3aa: CASSYRSLGGELFF

len: 16
j_gene: TRBJ2-3
v_gene: TRBV7-9
abundance: NA
d_gene: NA
CDR3nt: TGTGCCAGCAGCGATGTCGTACAATTGGGGTCATATACGCAGTATTTT
CDR3aa: CASSDVVQLGSYTQYF

len: 16
j_gene: TRBJ2-7
v_gene: TRBV5-1
abundance: NA
d_gene: NA
CDR3nt: TGCGCCAGCAGCTTGGTCGGCACTATACTCTCCTACGAGCAGTACTTC
CDR3aa: CASSLVGTILSYEQYF

len: 14
j_gene: TRBJ2-7
v_gene: TRBV10-3
abundance: few
d_gene: NA
CDR3nt: TGTGCCATCAGGGGACTGGACCCAGACTACGAGCAGTACTTC
CDR3aa: CAIRGLDPDYEQYF

len: 12
j_gene: TRBJ2-5
v_gene: TRBV2
abundance: once
d_gene: NA
CDR3nt: TGTGCCAGCATGTCAGGGCGAGAGACCCAGTACTTC
CDR3aa: CASMSGRETQYF

len: 15
j_gene: TRBJ1-5
v_gene: TRBV7-2
abundance: few
d_gene: NA
CDR3nt: TGTGCCAGCAGCTTAGAGGGGTTCAGAAATCAGCCCCAGCATTTT
CDR3aa: CASSLEGFRNQPQHF

len: 15
j_gene: TRBJ2-1
v_gene: TRBV6-1
abundance: NA
d_gene: TRBD1
CDR3nt: TGTGCCACCTGGGTTCCCGGGACAGGGGTTGGAGCGCAGTTCTTC
CDR3aa: CATWVPGTGVGAQFF

len: 15
j_gene: TRBJ1-1
v_gene: TRBV20-1
abundance: NA
d_gene: TRBD1
CDR3nt: TGCAGTGCTAGGGACAGGTCCACGAGGAACACTGAAGCTTTCTTT
CDR3aa: CSARDRSTRNTEAFF

len: 10
j_gene: TRBJ1-2
v_gene: TRBV2
abundance: many
d_gene: NA
CDR3nt: TGTGCCAGCAGTGGTTATGGCTACACCTTC
CDR3aa: CASSGYGYTF

len: 14
j_gene: TRBJ2-7
v_gene: TRBV5-1
abundance: many
d_gene: TRBD2
CDR3nt: TGCGCCAGCAGCTTAGCGGGGGGAACCTACGAGCAGTACTTC
CDR3aa: CASSLAGGTYEQYF

len: 15
j_gene: TRBJ2-1
v_gene: TRBV27
abundance: NA
d_gene: NA
CDR3nt: TGTGCCAGCAGTTACGGAACAGGGTTTTACAATGAGCAGTTCTTC
CDR3aa: CASSYGTGFYNEQFF

len: 13
j_gene: TRBJ1-1
v_gene: TRBV9
abundance: NA
d_gene: NA
CDR3nt: TGTGCCAGCAGCGTAGAAGGGTACGCTGAAGCTTTCTTT
CDR3aa: CASSVEGYAEAFF

len: 18
j_gene: TRBJ2-3
v_gene: TRBV29-1
abundance: once
d_gene: TRBD2
CDR3nt: TGCAGCGTTGAAGGAAGTCTAGCGGGGGGGCCTTGGGCAGATACGCAGTATTTT
CDR3aa: CSVEGSLAGGPWADTQYF

len: 15
j_gene: TRBJ1-1
v_gene: TRBV27
abundance: NA
d_gene: NA
CDR3nt: TGTGCCAGCAGTTTATCCGTCCTTGGGAACACTGAAGCTTTCTTT
CDR3aa: CASSLSVLGNTEAFF

len: 17
j_gene: TRBJ2-6
v_gene: TRBV6-5
abundance: NA
d_gene: TRBD1
CDR3nt: TGTGCCGACAGCGTGACAGGGGTTAACTCGGGGGCCAACGTCCTGACTTTC
CDR3aa: CADSVTGVNSGANVLTF

len: 12
j_gene: TRBJ1-1
v_gene: TRBV19
abundance: NA
d_gene: NA
CDR3nt: TGTGCCAGTAGGATTCAGGGCACTGAAGCTTTCTTT
CDR3aa: CASRIQGTEAFF

len: 15
j_gene: TRBJ1-2
v_gene: TRBV6-2/TRBV6-3
abundance: few
d_gene: TRBD1
CDR3nt: TGTGCCAGCAGTTACGGCGGGACAGCCCCGGATGGCTACACCTTC
CDR3aa: CASSYGGTAPDGYTF

len: 17
j_gene: TRBJ2-3
v_gene: TRBV14
abundance: NA
d_gene: NA
CDR3nt: TGTGCCAGCAGCCAAGAAGGGCAGGGGATTGGAACAGATACGCAGTATTTT
CDR3aa: CASSQEGQGIGTDTQYF

len: 13
j_gene: TRBJ2-1
v_gene: TRBV7-6
abundance: many
d_gene: NA
CDR3nt: TGTGCCAGCAGCTTAGCCAGGCGCGATGAGCAGTTCTTC
CDR3aa: CASSLARRDEQFF

len: 15
j_gene: TRBJ1-2
v_gene: TRBV7-2
abundance: many
d_gene: TRBD1
CDR3nt: TGTGCCAGCAGTCATGCCGGGACAGGGCTATATGGCTACACCTTC
CDR3aa: CASSHAGTGLYGYTF

len: 15
j_gene: TRBJ2-1
v_gene: TRBV6-1
abundance: few
d_gene: TRBD1
CDR3nt: TGTGCCAGCAGTCATTGGGGGACAGGGTGGGATGAGCAGTTCTTC
CDR3aa: CASSHWGTGWDEQFF

len: 14
j_gene: TRBJ1-5
v_gene: TRBV5-5
abundance: many
d_gene: NA
CDR3nt: TGTGCCAGCAGCTCGGACTTAAGCAATCAGCCCCAGCATTTT
CDR3aa: CASSSDLSNQPQHF

len: 12
j_gene: TRBJ1-1
v_gene: TRBV5-4
abundance: NA
d_gene: TRBD1
CDR3nt: TGTGCCAGCAGCTTGGGAGACAGGGAGACTTTCTTT
CDR3aa: CASSLGDRETFF

len: 13
j_gene: TRBJ1-1
v_gene: TRBV7-9
abundance: few
d_gene: NA
CDR3nt: TGTGCCAGCAGCCCATACTACTCTGATGAAGCTTTCTTT
CDR3aa: CASSPYYSDEAFF

len: 15
j_gene: TRBJ2-2
v_gene: TRBV5-4
abundance: many
d_gene: NA
CDR3nt: TGTGCCAGCAGCCCGACGGATTTTAACACCGGGGAGCTGTTTTTT
CDR3aa: CASSPTDFNTGELFF

len: 17
j_gene: TRBJ1-1
v_gene: TRBV6-1
abundance: NA
d_gene: NA
CDR3nt: TGTGCCAGCAGTGAAGCGCTAGTGGGGACCATGAACACTGAAGCTTTCTTT
CDR3aa: CASSEALVGTMNTEAFF

len: 17
j_gene: TRBJ2-7
v_gene: TRBV4-1
abundance: few
d_gene: TRBD2
CDR3nt: TGCGCCAGCAGCCAGTTCCCCGGGACTAGCGGGGCCTACGAGCAGTACTTC
CDR3aa: CASSQFPGTSGAYEQYF

len: 16
j_gene: TRBJ1-5
v_gene: TRBV10-2
abundance: NA
d_gene: TRBD1
CDR3nt: TGCGCCAGCAGTGAGGGAACAGGGGGAAAGAGTCAGCCCCAGCATTTT
CDR3aa: CASSEGTGGKSQPQHF

len: 17
j_gene: TRBJ1-2
v_gene: TRBV10-2
abundance: few
d_gene: NA
CDR3nt: TGCGCCAGCAGTGAGTCAGCGGCAAGAGGAATTCATGGTGGCTACACCTTC
CDR3aa: CASSESAARGIHGGYTF

len: 14
j_gene: TRBJ2-7
v_gene: TRBV10-2
abundance: NA
d_gene: NA
CDR3nt: TGCGCCAGCAGTGTGGACGGGGTAGCCTACGAGCAGTACTTC
CDR3aa: CASSVDGVAYEQYF

len: 13
j_gene: TRBJ2-1
v_gene: TRBV7-9
abundance: few
d_gene: NA
CDR3nt: TGTGCCAGCAGCTTATTCGGTGGGAATGAGCAGTTCTTC
CDR3aa: CASSLFGGNEQFF

len: 15
j_gene: TRBJ1-5
v_gene: TRBV12-3/TRBV12-4
abundance: NA
d_gene: NA
CDR3nt: TGTGCCAGCAGTTTAGCGGACGGTCCCAATCAGCCCCAGCATTTT
CDR3aa: CASSLADGPNQPQHF

len: 15
j_gene: TRBJ2-1
v_gene: TRBV19
abundance: NA
d_gene: TRBD2
CDR3nt: TGTGCCAGTAAAATTCTAGCGGGGGTAGACAATGAGCAGTTCTTC
CDR3aa: CASKILAGVDNEQFF

len: 13
j_gene: TRBJ1-5
v_gene: TRBV6-1
abundance: NA
d_gene: TRBD1
CDR3nt: TGTGCCAGCAGATCACAGGGGGATCAGCCCCAGCATTTT
CDR3aa: CASRSQGDQPQHF

len: 14
j_gene: TRBJ2-2
v_gene: TRBV7-2
abundance: many
d_gene: NA
CDR3nt: TGTGCCAGCAGCTTAGATCAGGGTGCCGGGGAGCTGTTTTTT
CDR3aa: CASSLDQGAGELFF

len: 14
j_gene: TRBJ2-3
v_gene: TRBV7-8
abundance: NA
d_gene: TRBD1
CDR3nt: TGTGCCAGCAGCCCCATTGACAGGGAATGGGCGCAGTATTTT
CDR3aa: CASSPIDREWAQYF

len: 14
j_gene: TRBJ2-1
v_gene: TRBV20-1
abundance: NA
d_gene: NA
CDR3nt: TGCAGTGCTAGAGCTGCAGGTTCCTACAATGAGCAGTTCTTC
CDR3aa: CSARAAGSYNEQFF

len: 13
j_gene: TRBJ1-1
v_gene: TRBV6-1
abundance: few
d_gene: NA
CDR3nt: TGTGCCAGCAGTTTTCACGGGTACACTGAAGCTTTCTTT
CDR3aa: CASSFHGYTEAFF

len: 14
j_gene: TRBJ2-7
v_gene: TRBV7-2
abundance: NA
d_gene: TRBD1
CDR3nt: TGTGCCAGCAGCTCCCAGGGGGCGCATTACGAGCAGTACTTC
CDR3aa: CASSSQGAHYEQYF

len: 17
j_gene: TRBJ1-2
v_gene: TRBV6-1
abundance: NA
d_gene: NA
CDR3nt: TGTGCCAGCAGTGAAGTGGGGGCAGCTCCGGGCCATGAGGGCTACACCTTC
CDR3aa: CASSEVGAAPGHEGYTF

len: 18
j_gene: TRBJ1-6
v_gene: TRBV20-1
abundance: NA
d_gene: NA
CDR3nt: TGCAGTGCTAGGGCGCCAGGTCTCCCGAGCTCCTATAATTCACCCCTCCACTTT
CDR3aa: CSARAPGLPSSYNSPLHF

len: 13
j_gene: TRBJ1-4
v_gene: TRBV27
abundance: few
d_gene: NA
CDR3nt: TGTGCCAGCAGTTTTGGGGTGAATGAAAAACTGTTTTTT
CDR3aa: CASSFGVNEKLFF

len: 18
j_gene: TRBJ2-3
v_gene: TRBV6-5
abundance: NA
d_gene: NA
CDR3nt: TGTGCCAGCAGTTACTCCCATATAGGGCCTGGGCCGGTGGATACGCAGTATTTT
CDR3aa: CASSYSHIGPGPVDTQYF

len: 11
j_gene: TRBJ2-3
v_gene: TRBV5-1
abundance: NA
d_gene: NA
CDR3nt: TGCGCCAGCGGGGGTGCAGATACGCAGTATTTT
CDR3aa: CASGGADTQYF

len: 16
j_gene: TRBJ2-3
v_gene: TRBV4-1
abundance: NA
d_gene: TRBD2
CDR3nt: TGCGCCAGCAGCCCCCGGACTAGCCTAATCACAGATACGCAGTATTTT
CDR3aa: CASSPRTSLITDTQYF

len: 15
j_gene: TRBJ1-1
v_gene: TRBV19
abundance: few
d_gene: NA
CDR3nt: TGTGCCAGTAGTATAGGCGAAACAGGTAACACTGAAGCTTTCTTT
CDR3aa: CASSIGETGNTEAFF

len: 17
j_gene: TRBJ1-1
v_gene: TRBV11-2
abundance: NA
d_gene: TRBD1
CDR3nt: TGTGCCAGCAGCTTAGTGTTTCGGGACAGCCTCCGGGGTGTAGCTTTCTTT
CDR3aa: CASSLVFRDSLRGVAFF

len: 15
j_gene: TRBJ2-3
v_gene: TRBV7-8
abundance: few
d_gene: NA
CDR3nt: TGTGCCAGCAGCTTAGCGGGGGGGCGTTTAGATACGCAGTATTTT
CDR3aa: CASSLAGGRLDTQYF

len: 14
j_gene: TRBJ2-7
v_gene: TRBV5-5
abundance: NA
d_gene: NA
CDR3nt: TGTGCCAGCAGCTGGTGGTGGAGCTCCTACGAGCAGTACTTC
CDR3aa: CASSWWWSSYEQYF